This T cell receptor (beta chain) was captured by sequencing in a study of shared clonotypes between healthy human individuals. As processed by the authors: Sequence data from immunoSEQ were junction-only and lacked quality scores; consequently, filtering differed. Clones were read by immunoSEQ multiplex PCR, and TCRdb kept only the in-frame ones, dropping some. V and J calls and clone size are those listed in that table; D and trimming were worked out from the DNA. The sample lists some 2.1 million clones, about 95% occurring once. A note on this clone: Its specificity is not known.

Overall study findings and caveats: Estimated clonotype richness was generally higher in naive than memory subsets.

Positively selected for CCR7, the CD45RO-negative cells used as naive CD8 cells excluded terminally differentiated effector memory CD45RA+ cells. The CDR3 has 15 amino acids. V was pared by 5 bases and J by 0 bases, with 11 bases between. Per germline, CDR1 SGHTA and CDR2 FQGTGA. The receptor's source is a young man in good health. The J gene is TRBJ2-1, the V gene TRBV7-3; D unresolved. The sequencing sample was made of naive CD8+ T cells sorted from blood. CDR3: CASSDARVSYNEQFF. In DNA form, the CDR3 reads TGTGCCAGCAGCGACGCCCGGGTCTCCTACAATGAGCAGTTCTTC.